This T cell receptor beta chain is from a study of human T cells and chemical hapten exposure. The CDR3 spans 15 residues. Per the germline V gene, CDR1 is SNHLY and CDR2 is FYNNEI. Trimming cost V 4 bases and J 3 bases, with 14 bases left between them. The time point was: pre-sensitization, week 0. Documented treatment: therapeutic diphenylcyclopropenone sensitization with weekly scalp DPC. Each CDR3 protein gets one entry after TCRdb re-called the RACE reads with MiXCR. This table holds a few hundred thousand distinct CDR3 sequences, 5.5% found once. This clonotype appeared a few times. The sequence came from a woman under 30 with alopecia areata. Some clones in this sample may be carry-over from other donors' samples. The chain combines TRBV2 with TRBJ2-3; D not certain. Material: whole blood, obtained in connection with sensitization to the hapten diphenylcyclopropenone (DPC). The CDR3 reads CASSVFEEGTDTQYF. The DNA of the CDR3 is TGTGCCAGCAGTGTCTTCGAGGAAGGTACAGATACGCAGTATTTT.